These 15 T cell receptor beta chains were sequenced from one sample in a study of T-cell reconstitution after alpha-beta-depleted transplantation in children (dated by TCRdb to 2016 to 2017). The sample's treatment or condition, from its label and the paper: allogeneic hematopoietic cell transplantation with graft depleted of TCRalphabeta T cells and CD19 B cells. The antigens for these receptors are not known. The library was produced with PCR. Sequenced on an Illumina HiSeq 2500. TCR library preparation used molecular barcoding, with unique molecular identifiers applied to normalize quantification of the TCRbeta repertoire. In-frame beta chains were kept once TCRdb had trimmed the public reads at Q25 with fastp and called clones with MiXCR. Duplicate CDR3 protein sequences are folded into a single record with the most common DNA and genes. The sample table contains about 300,000 distinct CDR3 sequences; only one count was recorded for around 7.1% of them. In total, the top ten clones hold over 7.5% of the sample.

The investigation overall reported the following: The frequencies of hyperexpanded clones fell over the following months, and after one year, T-cell counts and TCRbeta diversity were mostly attributed to newly produced T cells.

The starting material was peripheral blood, obtained 360 days after TCRalphabeta/CD19-depleted stem cell transplant. These receptor sequences come from a female patient aged 2-9 years who had a stem cell transplant for Fanconi anemia, so the T cells may come from the graft donor.

The CDR3 sequence is CASSLNSGQETQYF. The CDR3 nucleotides read TGCGCCAGCAGCTTGAATAGCGGGCAAGAGACCCAGTACTTC. V and J are TRBV5-1 and TRBJ2-5, with TRBD2 matching over 7 bases. This CDR3 is 14 amino acids long. CDR1 and CDR2 (germline): SGHRS, YFSETQ. V was pared by 1 base and J by 2 bases, with 2 bases of the junction left unmatched.

Concerning this clonotype itself: A much larger clonotype is one base distant, so this may be a read error. Lacking the conserved final phenylalanine or tryptophan, this CDR3 likely reflects a read error. V and J are TRBV20-1 and TRBJ1-2; D is unresolved. The CDR3 contains 10 residues. The V gene's germline CDR1 is DFQATT and CDR2 SNEGSKA (reference sequence). The V end was cut by 5 bases, the J end by 5 bases, with 6 bases between. This chain's CDR3 is CSAPIYGYTV. In DNA, the CDR3 is TGCAGTGCTCCTATTTATGGCTACACCGTC.

This clonotype was found many times. The J gene is TRBJ2-1, the V gene TRBV4-2; 7 bases line up with TRBD1. Trimming at V came to 8 bases and at J to 0 bases, leaving 10 bases not matched to a gene. The CDR3 covers 16 residues. From germline, CDR1 is LGHNA and CDR2 YNFKEQ. The CDR3 here is CASHDLGQSSYNEQFF. The CDR3 DNA reads TGTGCCAGCCATGACTTGGGACAGAGCTCCTACAATGAGCAGTTCTTC.

This clonotype was detected ten times or more. The chain employs TRBV3-1 and TRBJ1-3; a possible D gene is TRBD1 (6 bases). Trimming cost V 4 bases and J 10 bases, with 20 bases left between them. From germline, CDR1 is LGHDT and CDR2 YNNKEL (reference sequence). This CDR3 spans 15 amino acids. The CDR3 loop reads CASSLSSFTGSTIYF. CDR3 nucleotide sequence: TGTGCCAGCAGCCTCTCTTCGTTCACAGGGAGTACCATATATTTT.

The chain combines TRBV28 with TRBJ2-5, with 8 bases aligning to TRBD1. Trimming cost V 6 bases and J 6 bases; bases outside gene matches: 3. Germline V lookup: CDR1 MDHEN, CDR2 SYDVKM. The CDR3 is made up of 12 amino acids. CDR3 DNA: TGTGCCAGCAGGGGACAGGTGAAGACCCAGTACTTC. It yields the protein CASRGQVKTQYF.

The J gene is TRBJ1-1, the V gene TRBV5-6; 7 bases are shared with TRBD1. The germline CDR1 and CDR2 sequences are SGHDT and YYEEEE. The CDR3 has 15 amino acids. Trimming removed 2 bases from V and 3 bases from J; junction bases left unmatched: 7. The CDR3 reads CASSFIGQEYTEAFF. DNA for the CDR3: TGTGCCAGCAGCTTCATCGGACAGGAGTACACTGAAGCTTTCTTT.

This clonotype was picked up many times. This rearrangement joins TRBV5-1 to TRBJ2-4; TRBD1 matches 8 bases. With V trimmed by 0 bases and J by 6 bases, 5 bases remained unmatched. The CDR3 covers 15 residues. The germline V gene has CDR1 SGHRS and CDR2 YFSETQ. The CDR3 protein is CASSLAGGEGNIQYF. The CDR3 region has the DNA TGCGCCAGCAGCTTGGCAGGGGGCGAAGGAAACATTCAGTACTTC. The full variable domain, with the rest looked up from reference TRBV5-1 and TRBJ2-4, is KAGVTQTPRYLIKTRGQQVTLSCSPISGHRSVSWYQQTPGQGLQFLFEYFSETQRNKGNFPGRFSGRQFSNSRSEMNVSTLELGDSALYLCASSLAGGEGNIQYFGAGTRLSVL.

This clonotype came up many times. V and J are TRBV2 and TRBJ1-1; no clear D gene. Germline-derived CDR1 and CDR2 are SNHLY and FYNNEI. This CDR3 region has 13 residues. Trimming stripped 6 bases from V and 0 bases from J, with 8 bases between. CDR3 residues: CASSTTVNTEAFF. In DNA form, the CDR3 reads TGTGCCAGCAGCACCACGGTGAACACTGAAGCTTTCTTT.

The chain joins TRBV7-9 to TRBJ2-2; D call uncertain. This CDR3 comprises 16 residues. Germline V gene data show CDR1 as SEHNR and CDR2 as FQNEAQ (reference sequence). V was shortened by 4 bases and J by 3 bases, with 15 bases between the two germline ends. The CDR3 DNA reads as TGTGCCAGCAGCTCAATTCCACCTAGTGACACCGGGGAGCTGTTTTTT. Amino acid sequence: CASSSIPPSDTGELFF.

The genes are TRBV2 and TRBJ1-1; 7 bases are a match to TRBD1. CDR1 is SNHLY, CDR2 FYNNEI, per germline. With V trimmed by 6 bases and J by 7 bases, 5 bases remained unmatched. CDR3 length: 12 amino acids. The CDR3 bases are TGTGCCAGCAGCGCGACAGGGTATGAAGCTTTCTTT. This sequence encodes CASSATGYEAFF.

This clonotype was picked up many times. V is TRBV2 and J is TRBJ2-1; TRBD2 aligns across 14 bases. The CDR3 is made up of 16 amino acids. V was pared by 5 bases and J by 7 bases, with 7 bases of the junction left unmatched. The germline V gene has CDR1 SNHLY and CDR2 FYNNEI. The CDR3 protein is CASSLTSGGAVNEQFF. The CDR3 DNA follows: TGTGCCAGCAGTCTGACTAGCGGGGGGGCCGTAAATGAGCAGTTCTTC.

This clonotype was counted ten times or more. The chain joins TRBV10-3 to TRBJ2-1, with 12 bases lining up with TRBD2. The CDR3 length is 19 residues. Per germline, CDR1 ENHRY and CDR2 SYGVKD. V gave up 0 bases and J gave up 8 bases; unmatched junction bases: 14. This chain's CDR3 is CAISESERLAGAKGDEQFF. The CDR3 nucleotides read TGTGCCATCAGTGAGTCAGAGAGACTAGCGGGGGCCAAAGGGGATGAGCAGTTCTTC.

The chain links TRBV6-2 or TRBV6-3 to TRBJ2-2; weak D call: TRBD2 (5 bases). V lost 7 bases and J 4 bases, leaving 10 bases between the germline ends. Per the germline V gene, CDR1 is MNHEY and CDR2 is SVGEGT. The CDR3 has 13 residues. The CDR3 DNA is TGTGCCAGCACCCAAACTAGCACCGGGGAGCTGTTTTTT. Its protein is CASTQTSTGELFF.

This clonotype showed up many times. The J gene is TRBJ2-7, the V gene TRBV7-8; 8 nucleotides agree with TRBD1. Germline CDR1 and CDR2: SGHVS and FQNEAQ. The CDR3 has 17 residues. Unmatched junction bases numbered 12, after V lost 2 bases and J lost 3 bases. CDR3 DNA: TGTGCCAGCAGCTTATACCTCTCCGGACAGGGAGGCTACGAGCAGTACTTC. Its translation: CASSLYLSGQGGYEQYF.

The sample holds many counts of this clonotype. V is TRBV20-1 and J is TRBJ1-1; 8 nucleotides align to TRBD1. Per the germline V gene, CDR1 is DFQATT and CDR2 is SNEGSKA (reference sequence). The CDR3 is 18 residues long. V lost 3 bases and J lost 3; bases outside the gene matches: 18. CDR3 nucleotide sequence: TGCAGTGCTAGGAAGGGGACAGGACTTACAAGGTGGGACACTGAAGCTTTCTTT. Translating it yields CSARKGTGLTRWDTEAFF.